Listed here are 27 T cell receptor beta chains from one sample, sequenced in a study of radiation and T cells in renal cell carcinoma. Time point in this sample: blood 2 weeks post-SBRT. As for treatment: 15 Gy SBRT to primary tumor, nephrectomy 4 weeks later. Clones were read by immunoSEQ multiplex PCR, and TCRdb kept only the in-frame ones, dropping some. Found here are around 70,000 clones, 82% of them singletons; the top ten hold around 5.5%. The material was blood, obtained from a patient whose treatment included radiotherapy and nephrectomy. Every receptor here comes from a man between 60 and 75 years old with renal cell carcinoma.

The gene calls are TRBV28 and TRBJ1-4, with 8 positions matching TRBD1. The J segment lost 5 bases and the V segment lost 5 bases, leaving 7 bases of the junction unmatched. Germline V gives CDR1 MDHEN, CDR2 SYDVKM. The CDR3 is 15 amino acids. CDR3 sequence reads: CASSRETGENEKLFF. CDR3 nucleotides: TGTGCCAGCAGTCGAGAGACAGGGGAGAATGAAAAACTGTTTTTT.

This clone was observed a single time. The CDR3 loop is CASGGGAHGYTF. As DNA, the CDR3 is TGTGCCAGCGGGGGGGGCGCGCATGGCTACACCTTC. The rearrangement uses TRBV27 and TRBJ1-2; TRBD1 is a possible D gene (6 bases). CDR3 length: 12 amino acids. Germline CDR1 is MNHEY and CDR2 is SMNVEV (reference sequence). Trimming shortened V by 8 bases and J by 6 bases, and 13 bases separated the two germline ends.

The rearrangement links TRBV5-1 to TRBJ2-7; D is perhaps TRBD1 (5 bases). The V gene's germline CDR1 is SGHRS and CDR2 YFSETQ. There are 14 residues in the CDR3. Trimming took 4 bases from V and 3 from J, leaving 14 bases between them. The CDR3: CASSPRAGDYEQYF. CDR3 nucleotides: TGCGCCAGCAGCCCCAGGGCTGGTGACTACGAGCAGTACTTC.

This chain uses TRBV5-6 with TRBJ2-2, with 7 bases identical to TRBD1. Germline V gene sequence: CDR1 SGHDT, CDR2 YYEEEE. This CDR3 has 15 residues. V trimming: 1 base; J trimming: 0 bases; junction bases outside the gene matches: 0. The CDR3 nucleotides read TGTGCCAGCAGCTTGACAGGGGCGAACACCGGGGAGCTGTTTTTT. It specifies CASSLTGANTGELFF.

The chain has TRBV25-1 and TRBJ1-2; D is perhaps TRBD1 (6 bases). V lost 7 bases and J 4 bases, leaving 16 bases between the germline ends. Per the germline V gene, CDR1 is MGHDK and CDR2 is SYGVNS. The CDR3 is made up of 14 amino acids. CDR3: CASKETGRGYGYTF. DNA for the CDR3: TGTGCCAGCAAGGAGACAGGAAGGGGCTATGGCTACACCTTC.

The gene calls are TRBV10-3 and TRBJ1-4; 7 bases line up with TRBD1. Per germline, CDR1 ENHRY and CDR2 SYGVKD. This CDR3 comprises 15 residues. The V and J ends lost 3 bases and 4 bases, in that order; junction bases with no gene match: 5. CDR3 in amino acids: CAISEFGQDNEKLFF. DNA for the CDR3: TGTGCCATCAGTGAATTTGGACAGGATAATGAAAAACTGTTTTTT.

The chain carries TRBV27 and TRBJ1-2; D remains unclear. The germline CDR1 and CDR2 sequences are MNHEY and SMNVEV (reference sequence). This CDR3 is 14 amino acids long. V was clipped by 2 bases and J by 5 bases, with 12 bases between them. The chain's CDR3 is CASSLGRASYGYTF. The CDR3 nucleotides read TGTGCCAGCAGTTTAGGCCGGGCTTCATATGGCTACACCTTC.

With regard to this clone: The sample has other DNA sequences that encode this CDR3 too. This chain joins TRBV6-5 and TRBJ2-7, with a weak D call TRBD1 (6 bases). The CDR3 has 13 residues. Germline CDR1 is MNHEY and CDR2 is SVGAGI. Trimming removed 9 bases at V and 4 bases at J, with 16 bases between. CDR3: CASSPTGPYEQYF. The CDR3 nucleotides read TGTGCCAGTAGCCCGACAGGACCGTACGAGCAGTACTTC.

This clone was recorded a few times. The chain carries TRBV5-1 and TRBJ1-1; 7 bases match TRBD1. CDR1 is SGHRS, CDR2 YFSETQ, per germline. This CDR3 is built from 13 residues. V was clipped by 4 bases and J by 5 bases; unmatched bases: 5. DNA for the CDR3: TGCGCCAGCAGCCCAGGGGGGGCTACTGAAGCTTTCTTT. Translating it yields CASSPGGATEAFF.

The chain is built from TRBV11-3 and TRBJ2-1, with D maybe TRBD1 (6 bases). The CDR3 contains 13 residues. Germline V lookup: CDR1 SGHNT, CDR2 YENEEA. The V end lost 5 bases, the J end lost 12 bases, and 17 bases lay between the germline ends. CDR3 nucleotides: TGTGCCAGCAGCGGAGGAGACAGGCAATTGCAGTTCTTC. Protein product: CASSGGDRQLQFF.

This CDR3 reads CASRSSEGSYNEQFF. As DNA, the CDR3 is TGCGCCAGCAGGTCCTCGGAGGGCTCCTACAATGAGCAGTTCTTC. The genes are TRBV10-1 and TRBJ2-1; D is possibly TRBD2 (6 bases). Germline values: CDR1 WNHNN, CDR2 SYGVQD (reference sequence). CDR3 length: 15 amino acids. V was shortened by 6 bases and J by 0 bases, with 12 bases between the two germline ends.

This chain uses TRBV7-2 with TRBJ2-2, with a weak D call TRBD2 (5 bases). The V end lost 5 bases, the J end lost 1 base, and 8 bases lay between the germline ends. The germline V gene encodes CDR1 SGHTA and CDR2 FQGNSA. This CDR3 is 14 amino acids long. This CDR3 is CASSPSGNTGELFF. The CDR3 bases are TGTGCCAGCAGCCCCAGCGGGAACACCGGGGAGCTGTTTTTT.

CDR3 bases: TGCGCCAGCAGCTTGGCCCAGGCAGGGGTAGAGACCCAGTACTTC. As protein: CASSLAQAGVETQYF. The V call is TRBV5-1, the J call TRBJ2-5; maybe TRBD1 (6 bases). Germline V gives CDR1 SGHRS, CDR2 YFSETQ. The CDR3 spans 15 residues. V gave up 0 bases and J gave up 4 bases, with 13 bases separating them.

Only a few counts were recorded for this clone. V gene TRBV6-5 combines with J gene TRBJ2-7; no definite D call. The CDR3 runs 14 residues. Germline V CDR1 and CDR2: MNHEY, SVGAGI. V lost 7 bases to trimming and J lost 2 bases, with 15 bases between them. Here the CDR3 DNA reads TGTGCCAGCATCGACGCAAAGATCCCCTACGAGCAGTACTTC. It yields the protein CASIDAKIPYEQYF.

The chain joins TRBV30 to TRBJ2-5, with 8 bases aligning to TRBD1. Germline V gene sequence: CDR1 GTSNPN, CDR2 SVGIG (reference sequence). CDR3 size: 15 residues. The trim removed 2 bases at V and 5 bases at J, leaving 10 bases unmatched. CDR3 DNA sequence: TGTGCCTGGAGTTCGACAGGGGCACTCTCGGAGACCCAGTACTTC. Protein: CAWSSTGALSETQYF.

There are many counts of this clone. V and J are TRBV7-9 and TRBJ2-2; tentatively, D is TRBD2 (5 bases). Germline CDR1 SEHNR, CDR2 FQNEAQ (reference sequence). Trimming pared 4 bases from V and 7 bases from J, leaving 19 bases between. This CDR3 contains 16 residues. The CDR3 here is CASSSIRPSGSGELFF. CDR3 nucleotide sequence: TGTGCCAGCAGCTCTATTCGACCCAGCGGCAGCGGGGAGCTGTTTTTT.

The chain carries TRBV9 and TRBJ1-1, with D hard to call. From germline, CDR1 is SGDLS and CDR2 YYNGEE. The length of the CDR3 is 18 residues. V was clipped by 0 bases and J by 3 bases, with 21 bases between them. The CDR3, as DNA: TGTGCCAGCAGCGTAGAACCTGAGGCGGACGGGTATCACACTGAAGCTTTCTTT. It yields the protein CASSVEPEADGYHTEAFF.

The chain links TRBV5-8 to TRBJ1-1; D gene ambiguous. From germline, CDR1 is SGHTS and CDR2 YDEGEE. The V and J ends lost 4 bases and 2 bases respectively, with 6 bases between them. The CDR3 spans 12 residues. CDR3 DNA sequence: TGTGCCAGCAGCGCTCGTAACACTGAAGCTTTCTTT. Protein sequence: CASSARNTEAFF.

The V call is TRBV28, the J call TRBJ1-4; the D is unclear. Germline-derived CDR1 and CDR2 are MDHEN and SYDVKM. V lost 7 bases and J lost 8, with 11 bases in between. This CDR3 is 12 amino acids long. The CDR3 DNA reads as TGTGCCAGCAACCGGGCAGGAGAAAAACTGTTTTTT. As protein: CASNRAGEKLFF.

J is TRBJ2-3 and V is TRBV7-2; 9 bases line up with TRBD2. The germline V gene has CDR1 SGHTA and CDR2 FQGNSA. The junction had 7 bases not matched to a gene; V was cut back by 1 base and J by 2 bases. The CDR3 has 17 residues. The CDR3 protein is CASSLGAGGGLTDTQYF. The CDR3 DNA follows: TGTGCCAGCAGCTTAGGGGCGGGAGGGGGTCTCACAGATACGCAGTATTTT. Looking up the rest from reference TRBV7-2 and TRBJ2-3 gives the full variable domain: GAGVSQSPSNKVTEKGKDVELRCDPISGHTALYWYRQSLGQGLEFLIYFQGNSAPDKSGLPSDRFSAERTGGSVSTLTIQRTQQEDSAVYLCASSLGAGGGLTDTQYFGPGTRLTVL.

This clone was counted once. This chain uses TRBV28 with TRBJ2-7; 11 bases align to TRBD1. Trimming at V came to 6 bases and at J to 5 bases, leaving 9 bases not matched to a gene. The CDR3 runs 15 residues. Germline V lookup: CDR1 MDHEN, CDR2 SYDVKM. The CDR3 bases are TGTGCCAGCAGCACCGAGGACAGGGGGCAGGACGAGCAGTACTTC. Protein product: CASSTEDRGQDEQYF. The full variable domain, its missing parts supplied by reference TRBV28 and TRBJ2-7, is DVKVTQSSRYLVKRTGEKVFLECVQDMDHENMFWYRQDPGLGLRLIYFSYDVKMKEKGDIPEGYSVSREKKERFSLILESASTNQTSMYLCASSTEDRGQDEQYFGPGTRLTVT.

The rearrangement uses TRBV7-9 and TRBJ2-7, with D hard to call. The CDR3 consists of 13 residues. Deletions cut 4 bases from V and 0 bases from J, with 7 bases between. The germline gives CDR1 SEHNR, CDR2 FQNEAQ (reference sequence). Written as DNA, the CDR3 is TGTGCCAGCAGCTCCCTTTACTCCTACGAGCAGTACTTC. It encodes CASSSLYSYEQYF. The full variable domain, completed using reference TRBV7-9 and TRBJ2-7, is DTGVSQNPRHKITKRGQNVTFRCDPISEHNRLYWYRQTLGQGPEFLTYFQNEAQLEKSRLLSDRFSAERPKGSFSTLEIQRTEQGDSAMYLCASSSLYSYEQYFGPGTRLTVT.

This chain links TRBV19 with TRBJ2-5; D is tentatively TRBD1 or TRBD2 (5 bases each). Trimming pared 7 bases from V and 2 bases from J, leaving 14 bases between. Germline lookup yields CDR1 LNHDA and CDR2 SQIVND (reference sequence). The CDR3 runs 14 residues. This CDR3 reads CASKERGPQETQYF. The CDR3 coding sequence is TGTGCCAGTAAGGAACGGGGCCCTCAAGAGACCCAGTACTTC.

The chain employs TRBV7-2 and TRBJ2-3; TRBD2 aligns across 10 bases. This CDR3 is 15 amino acids long. Germline CDR1 is SGHTA and CDR2 is FQGNSA. V gave up 4 bases and J gave up 3 bases; unmatched junction bases: 4. The CDR3 loop reads CASSSGTSETDTQYF. As DNA, the CDR3 is TGTGCCAGCAGCTCCGGGACTAGCGAGACAGATACGCAGTATTTT.

The chain uses TRBV7-8 and TRBJ2-7, with TRBD1 identical over 10 bases. J lost 4 bases, V lost 6 bases, and 9 bases had no gene match. The CDR3 loop spans 15 amino acids. Germline lookup yields CDR1 SGHVS and CDR2 FQNEAQ. As DNA, the CDR3 is TGTGCCAGCAGTACGGACAGGGGGTTCCTTTACGAGCAGTACTTC. Its translation is CASSTDRGFLYEQYF.

This clone was detected only once. V is TRBV27 and J is TRBJ2-7; D is possibly TRBD1 (5 bases). The V gene's germline CDR1 is MNHEY and CDR2 SMNVEV (reference sequence). The V gene lost 3 bases and the J gene lost 3 bases, with 12 bases spanning the gap. There are 14 residues in the CDR3. The DNA for the CDR3 is TGTGCCAGCAGTTTTGGGCAGGGTTACTACGAGCAGTACTTC. Amino acid sequence: CASSFGQGYYEQYF.

This clone was counted between two and nine times. The CDR3: CATGQGGETQYF. As DNA, the CDR3 is TGTGCCACCGGACAGGGGGGAGAGACCCAGTACTTC. The chain joins TRBV30 to TRBJ2-5; 10 bases align to TRBD1. Per germline, CDR1 GTSNPN and CDR2 SVGIG (reference sequence). The CDR3 is 12 residues long. The J segment lost 4 bases and the V segment lost 8 bases, leaving 4 bases of the junction unmatched.